Sequencing of this TCR beta chain was carried out in a study of identical twins. This clonotype was seen a few times. Its antigen is currently unknown. A universal primer site arose from template switching, and cDNA bore unique molecular identifiers. TCRdb recomputed calls from the 5' RACE reads with MiXCR, one row per CDR3 protein. This sample carries some 710,000 distinct CDR3 sequences, around 6.1% of them seen once, and the ten largest clones take roughly 1.6%. Study-level points and caveats: Out-of-frame alpha sequences common to twins were enriched for low generation probability.

The sequence was obtained from a man younger than 30 in good health. Source material: naive T cells sorted from blood.

CDR3 region: CASSQVSQGDIQYF. The CDR3 nucleotides are TGTGCCAGCAGCCAAGTCTCTCAGGGAGACATTCAGTACTTC. This chain joins TRBV3-1 and TRBJ2-4, with D perhaps assigned TRBD1 or TRBD2 (5 bases each). V lost 1 base and J 8 bases, leaving 12 bases between the germline ends. The V gene's germline CDR1 is LGHDT and CDR2 YNNKEL (reference sequence). The CDR3 covers 14 residues. Full variable domain (rest looked up from reference TRBV3-1 and TRBJ2-4): DTAVSQTPKYLVTQMGNDKSIKCEQNLGHDTMYWYKQDSKKFLKIMFSYNNKELIINETVPNRFSPKSPDKAHLNLHINSLELGDSAVYFCASSQVSQGDIQYFGAGTRLSVL.